The 25 T cell receptor beta chains below all came from one sample that was sequenced in a study of blood T cell repertoires in COVID-19. The method was immunoSEQ multiplex PCR; TCRdb's version includes in-frame clones alone and lacks a portion of them. Of about 320,000 clones listed, roughly 87% are singletons. Sample: PBMCs or T cells enriched from blood (not recorded which). The source of these receptors is a woman under 40 who had recovered from COVID-19.

V and J are TRBV9 and TRBJ2-1; 11 bases agree with TRBD2. V lost 3 bases, J lost 2 bases, and 4 bases stayed unmatched. The CDR3 is made up of 16 amino acids. CDR1 and CDR2 (germline): SGDLS, YYNGEE. The CDR3 protein is CASSALAGGTYNEQFF. The CDR3 DNA reads as TGTGCCAGCAGCGCCTTAGCGGGGGGGACCTACAATGAGCAGTTCTTC.

The chain combines TRBV27 with TRBJ1-5; 11 nucleotides line up with TRBD1. Per the germline V gene, CDR1 is MNHEY and CDR2 is SMNVEV (reference sequence). This CDR3 spans 15 amino acids. The V and J ends lost 5 bases and 4 bases, in that order; junction bases with no gene match: 4. The CDR3 reads CASSPGQGANQPQHF. The CDR3 nucleotides read TGTGCCAGCAGTCCCGGACAGGGGGCTAATCAGCCCCAGCATTTT.

This chain links TRBV30 with TRBJ1-2; TRBD1 matches 11 bases. CDR1 is GTSNPN, CDR2 SVGIG, per germline (reference sequence). This CDR3 spans 15 amino acids. V lost 3 bases, J lost 4 bases, and 7 bases stayed unmatched. The CDR3 spells CAWRRTGGAGYGYTF. In nucleotides, the CDR3 is TGTGCCTGGAGAAGGACAGGGGGCGCGGGCTATGGCTACACCTTC. Drawing the rest from reference TRBV30 and TRBJ1-2, the complete variable domain is SQTIHQWPATLVQPVGSPLSLECTVEGTSNPNLYWYRQAAGRGLQLLFYSVGIGQISSEVPQNLSASRPQDRQFILSSKKLLLSDSGFYLCAWRRTGGAGYGYTFGSGTRLTVV.

The chain combines TRBV12-3 or TRBV12-4 with TRBJ1-1; D not resolved. V was trimmed by 9 bases and J by 7 bases, leaving 15 bases between them. This CDR3 spans 12 amino acids. CDR3 protein: CASWTGWGEAFF. Here the CDR3 DNA reads TGTGCCAGTTGGACGGGGTGGGGTGAAGCTTTCTTT.

The chain couples TRBV11-2 to TRBJ1-2; perhaps TRBD1 as D (5 bases). Per germline, CDR1 SGHAT and CDR2 FQNNGV. The V end was cut by 7 bases, the J end by 3 bases, with 24 bases between. This CDR3 has 17 amino acids. Written as DNA, the CDR3 is TGTGCCAGCACCTCTAGGGGTTACCCACTTGCGGACTATGGCTACACCTTC. This translates into CASTSRGYPLADYGYTF.

This clone occurred a few times. The chain has TRBV10-3 and TRBJ1-2; 10 nucleotides agree with TRBD1. Looked up from germline, CDR1 is ENHRY and CDR2 is SYGVKD. The CDR3 spans 15 residues. With V trimmed by 9 bases and J by 1 base, 8 bases remained unmatched. This CDR3 is CAISGTGAINYGYTF. The CDR3, as DNA: TGTGCCATTTCCGGGACAGGGGCCATTAACTATGGCTACACCTTC.

This rearrangement joins TRBV18 to TRBJ2-1, with TRBD2 identical over 7 bases. Germline assignment: CDR1 KGHSH and CDR2 LQKENI. V lost 0 bases, J lost 9 bases, and 5 bases stayed unmatched. The CDR3 length is 14 residues. As DNA, the CDR3 is TGTGCCAGCTCACCACCGGGAGGGGAAGGTGAGCAGTTCTTC. It encodes CASSPPGGEGEQFF. Variable domain in full (rest from reference TRBV18 and TRBJ2-1): NAGVMQNPRHLVRRRGQEARLRCSPMKGHSHVYWYRQLPEEGLKFMVYLQKENIIDESGMPKERFSAEFPKEGPSILRIQQVVRGDSAAYFCASSPPGGEGEQFFGPGTRLTVL.

Here the CDR3 reads CASSQNRGVNNNEQFF. The CDR3 DNA is TGTGCCAGCTCACAAAACAGGGGGGTGAATAACAATGAGCAGTTCTTC. This rearrangement joins TRBV18 to TRBJ2-1; 8 bases map to TRBD1. Germline-derived CDR1 and CDR2 are KGHSH and LQKENI. The CDR3 runs 16 residues. The trim removed 4 bases at V and 5 bases at J, leaving 10 bases unmatched. Based on the CDR3 plus reference TRBV18 and TRBJ2-1, the full variable domain is NAGVMQNPRHLVRRRGQEARLRCSPMKGHSHVYWYRQLPEEGLKFMVYLQKENIIDESGMPKERFSAEFPKEGPSILRIQQVVRGDSAAYFCASSQNRGVNNNEQFFGPGTRLTVL.

The V and J genes are TRBV9 and TRBJ1-1, with D possibly being TRBD1 (6 bases). Germline CDR1 is SGDLS and CDR2 is YYNGEE. Deletions cut 4 bases from V and 1 base from J, with 11 bases between. This CDR3 is built from 14 residues. The DNA of the CDR3 is TGTGCCAGCAGCCTCTCGACAGGGAACACTGAAGCTTTCTTT. Amino acids: CASSLSTGNTEAFF.

This chain connects TRBV12-3 or TRBV12-4 to TRBJ1-1; D gene ambiguous. V lost 2 bases, J lost 0 bases, and 4 bases lay in between. CDR3 length equals 13 residues. The CDR3 protein is CASSLLMNTEAFF. The CDR3 nucleotides are TGTGCCAGCAGTTTATTAATGAACACTGAAGCTTTCTTT.

This chain uses TRBV7-9 with TRBJ2-5; 12 bases align to TRBD1. CDR1 is SEHNR, CDR2 FQNEAQ, per germline (reference sequence). Trimming took 4 bases from V and 5 from J; bases not matched to a gene: 11. The CDR3 is 17 amino acids. The CDR3 DNA reads TGTGCCAGCAGCTCACACTGGGGGACAGGGGGCCCCGAGACCCAGTACTTC. Encoded protein: CASSSHWGTGGPETQYF.

J is TRBJ2-3 and V is TRBV7-2, with TRBD1 matching over 11 bases. The CDR3 consists of 16 residues. The germline V gene has CDR1 SGHTA and CDR2 FQGNSA. The ends lost 3 bases at V and 7 bases at J; junction bases unmatched: 9. The CDR3 DNA sequence: TGTGCCAGCAGCTTGGCACCGGGACAGGGGGTCAATACGCAGTATTTT. This translates into CASSLAPGQGVNTQYF.

This clone was counted between two and nine times. The chain is built from TRBV4-2 and TRBJ1-1, with D tentatively TRBD1 (6 bases). The length of the CDR3 is 13 residues. The V end was cut by 4 bases, the J end by 4 bases, with 10 bases between. Germline V CDR1 and CDR2: LGHNA, YNFKEQ. For the CDR3, the DNA is TGTGCCAGCAGCCGAACAGGGAGCACTGAAGCTTTCTTT. Its protein is CASSRTGSTEAFF.

This chain connects TRBV2 to TRBJ1-4; D might be TRBD1 (5 bases). The V gene's germline CDR1 is SNHLY and CDR2 FYNNEI. The V and J ends lost 8 bases and 4 bases respectively, with 11 bases between them. The CDR3 consists of 13 residues. Here the CDR3 reads CASGGQINEKLFF. CDR3 coding DNA: TGTGCCAGCGGTGGACAAATTAATGAAAAACTGTTTTTT. The full variable domain, its missing parts supplied by reference TRBV2 and TRBJ1-4, is EPEVTQTPSHQVTQMGQEVILRCVPISNHLYFYWYRQILGQKVEFLVSFYNNEISEKSEIFDDQFSVERPDGSNFTLKIRSTKLEDSAMYFCASGGQINEKLFFGSGTQLSVL.

This chain links TRBV6-2 or TRBV6-3 with TRBJ2-7, with a weak D call TRBD2 (6 bases). The CDR3 has 15 residues. The V gene lost 4 bases and the J gene lost 0 bases, with 13 bases spanning the gap. CDR1 and CDR2 (germline): MNHEY, SVGEGT. CDR3 DNA: TGTGCCAGCAGTTTGGTAGCGGCGAGCTCCTACGAGCAGTACTTC. Its translation: CASSLVAASSYEQYF.

J is TRBJ2-6 and V is TRBV7-3; a possible D gene is TRBD2 (5 bases). Trimming took 1 base from V and 4 from J, leaving 23 bases between them. Germline CDR1 and CDR2: SGHTA and FQGTGA. This CDR3 is 20 amino acids long. The CDR3 protein is CASSLRPSLQRRFGANVLTF. As DNA, the CDR3 is TGTGCCAGCAGCTTAAGACCCTCCCTCCAAAGGAGGTTCGGGGCCAACGTCCTGACTTTC.

The V and J genes are TRBV12-2 and TRBJ1-2; no check of the table's D call, TRBD1, against the DNA was made. TRBV12-2 is shown as a pseudogene. The CDR3 is made up of 19 amino acids. The CDR3 DNA sequence: TGTGCAAGTCGCTTAGAATCTGGGGGACAGGGGTTTATAGACTATGGCTACACCTTC. It yields the protein CASRLESGGQGFIDYGYTF.

The J gene is TRBJ1-1, the V gene TRBV2; 7 bases align to TRBD1. This CDR3 has 12 amino acids. Germline V gene lookup returns CDR1 SNHLY and CDR2 FYNNEI. The junction had 4 bases not matched to a gene; V was cut back by 8 bases and J by 4 bases. The CDR3 region is CASHDRVTEAFF. The CDR3 nucleotides are TGTGCCAGCCACGACAGGGTCACTGAAGCTTTCTTT.

The J gene is TRBJ2-7, the V gene TRBV6-2 or TRBV6-3; weak D call: TRBD2 (6 bases). V dropped 6 bases and J dropped 4 bases, with 10 bases sitting between them. Germline V lookup: CDR1 MNHEY, CDR2 SVGEGT. This CDR3 has 12 residues. CDR3 residues: CASSPDYYEQYF. The CDR3 coding sequence is TGTGCCAGCAGCCCGGACTATTACGAGCAGTACTTC.

This rearrangement joins TRBV11-2 to TRBJ2-3; 12 positions match TRBD2. CDR1 and CDR2 (germline): SGHAT, FQNNGV. After removal of 3 bases from V and 3 bases from J, the junction contained 13 bases not matched to a gene. CDR3 size: 19 residues. CDR3 sequence reads: CASSFDPSGGAVGTDTQYF. As DNA, the CDR3 is TGTGCCAGCAGCTTTGATCCTAGCGGGGGGGCGGTAGGGACAGATACGCAGTATTTT.

The V gene is TRBV15, the J gene TRBJ2-1, with TRBD2 matching 8 bases. The CDR3 is 16 amino acids. The V and J ends lost 2 bases and 3 bases, in that order; junction bases with no gene match: 6. CDR1 and CDR2 from the germline V gene are LNHNV and YYDKDF (reference sequence). The CDR3 DNA reads as TGTGCCACCAGCAGACCCCCTGCGGGGGGCTACAATGAGCAGTTCTTC. Amino acid sequence: CATSRPPAGGYNEQFF.

V usage is TRBV7-9 and J usage is TRBJ2-3; 7 nucleotides match TRBD2. The ends lost 5 bases at V and 4 bases at J; junction bases unmatched: 6. The CDR3 runs 14 residues. The germline V gene encodes CDR1 SEHNR and CDR2 FQNEAQ (reference sequence). The CDR3 spells CASSPGLGPDTQYF. DNA of the CDR3: TGTGCCAGCAGCCCCGGACTAGGCCCAGATACGCAGTATTTT.

V and J are TRBV3-1 (or the pseudogene TRBV3-2) and TRBJ1-2; a possible D gene is TRBD1 (6 bases). The V end was cut by 1 base, the J end by 5 bases, with 14 bases between. Germline loops: CDR1 LGHDT, CDR2 YNNKEL (reference sequence). The CDR3 loop spans 15 amino acids. CDR3 sequence reads: CASSQVAGGGYGYTF. The CDR3, as DNA: TGTGCCAGCAGCCAAGTGGCGGGGGGCGGGTATGGCTACACCTTC.

A remark on this clone: Compared with germline, one end of the junction differs, possibly owing to a read error. The V call is TRBV15, the J call TRBJ2-1; D is unresolved. Germline loops: CDR1 LNHNV, CDR2 YYDKDF (reference sequence). The CDR3 contains 14 residues. The CDR3 loop is CATSREFGRDEQFF. DNA for the CDR3: TGTGCCACCAGCCGAGAGTTTGGCCGGGATGAGCAGTTCTTC.

The gene calls are TRBV5-4 and TRBJ2-3, with 11 nucleotides matching TRBD1. The CDR3 loop spans 17 amino acids. Germline V CDR1 and CDR2: SGHNT, YYREEE (reference sequence). The ends lost 4 bases at V and 3 bases at J; junction bases unmatched: 10. The CDR3 nucleotides read TGTGCCAGCAGCCCAGGGACCGGGACAGGGGGAACAGATACGCAGTATTTT. This codes for CASSPGTGTGGTDTQYF.